This is a list of T cell receptor beta chains from one sample in a study of OX40 agonist ivuxolimab in advanced cancers. Sequenced by immunoSEQ multiplex PCR; TCRdb stores in-frame clones only, minus some. The sample records around 100,000 clones, 90% being singletons. The input for sequencing was CD4+ or CD8+ T cells sorted from blood, taken in a trial of the OX40 agonist ivuxolimab. The receptor set was obtained from an adult with an advanced solid tumor such as melanoma, head and neck, liver or kidney cancer. The CDR3 runs from the conserved cysteine through the conserved F or W. Each record gives: D gene, V gene, clone size, J gene, CDR3 DNA, CDR3 protein. A D gene is named only where the DNA matches it firmly. Size is omitted from some rows. Given values are once, few, many or a class for expanded clones.

D: NA
V: TRBV5-1
size: once
J: TRBJ1-3
DNA: TGCGCCAGCAGCGAGGGTGTCTCTGGAAACACCATATATTTT
CDR3: CASSEGVSGNTIYF

D: NA
V: TRBV7-9
size: NA
J: TRBJ2-3
DNA: TGTGCCAGCAGCTTAGGCAGTTCTAGCACAGATACGCAGTATTTT
CDR3: CASSLGSSSTDTQYF

D: NA
V: TRBV6-5
size: NA
J: TRBJ2-7
DNA: TGTGCCAGCAGTTCCCGGGGGCTCTACGAGCAGTACTTC
CDR3: CASSSRGLYEQYF

D: NA
V: TRBV5-1
size: NA
J: TRBJ2-1
DNA: TGCGCCAGCACCCCCGGGGGTAGTGAGCAGTTCTTC
CDR3: CASTPGGSEQFF

D: TRBD1
V: TRBV10-3
size: once
J: TRBJ1-1
DNA: TGTGCCATCAGTGAGACAGGGGGCTGGAACACTGAAGCTTTCTTT
CDR3: CAISETGGWNTEAFF

D: TRBD1
V: TRBV6-6
size: NA
J: TRBJ2-7
DNA: TGTGCCAGCAGTTACTTGACAGGGAGCGAGCAGTACTTC
CDR3: CASSYLTGSEQYF

D: NA
V: TRBV5-4
size: once
J: TRBJ1-4
DNA: TGTGCCAGCAGCCCTGACGGCCGGGGTAATGAAAAACTGTTTTTT
CDR3: CASSPDGRGNEKLFF

D: NA
V: TRBV5-1
size: NA
J: TRBJ2-7
DNA: TGCGCCAGCAGCTTGAAGGGGGGTAGCGTCACCTACGAGCAGTACTTC
CDR3: CASSLKGGSVTYEQYF

D: NA
V: TRBV5-4
size: NA
J: TRBJ2-5
DNA: TGTGCCAGCAGCTTGGCAGGGGACGAGACCCAGTACTTC
CDR3: CASSLAGDETQYF

D: TRBD2
V: TRBV2
size: NA
J: TRBJ2-5
DNA: TGTGCCAGCAGAGCGGGACTAGCCACGGAGACCCAGTACTTC
CDR3: CASRAGLATETQYF

D: NA
V: TRBV28
size: once
J: TRBJ2-5
DNA: TGTGCCAGCAGCATTCGGGGGAGAGAGACCCAGTACTTC
CDR3: CASSIRGRETQYF

D: NA
V: TRBV28
size: NA
J: TRBJ2-1
DNA: TGTGCCAGCAGACTCCCACTGGCGGGAAATGAGCAGTTCTTC
CDR3: CASRLPLAGNEQFF

D: TRBD1
V: TRBV9
size: once
J: TRBJ1-2
DNA: TGTGCCAGCAGCCCTACAGTGGGACAGGGGAACGGCTACACCTTC
CDR3: CASSPTVGQGNGYTF

D: NA
V: TRBV5-1
size: NA
J: TRBJ2-5
DNA: TGCGCCAGCAGCCCTCGGTTAGGAGGCCAGACCCAGTACTTC
CDR3: CASSPRLGGQTQYF

D: TRBD2
V: TRBV5-1
size: NA
J: TRBJ2-1
DNA: TGCGCCAGCAGCTTGGAGGTTAGCGGGGGATATGAGCAGTTCTTC
CDR3: CASSLEVSGGYEQFF

D: NA
V: TRBV19
size: once
J: TRBJ2-7
DNA: TGTGCCAGTAGTCGTTGGGCCAGCGGCCGCGCTAGATGGAGGATTCTGGGCTACGAGCAGTACTTC
CDR3: CASSRWASGRARWRILGYEQYF

D: TRBD1
V: TRBV19
size: few
J: TRBJ1-2
DNA: TGTGCCAGTAGTATAGGTGGGACAGGGGAGAACTATGGCTACACCTTC
CDR3: CASSIGGTGENYGYTF

D: NA
V: TRBV9
size: NA
J: TRBJ1-3
DNA: TGTGCCAGCAGCGTAGCGGAGGGGGTAGGAAACACCATATATTTT
CDR3: CASSVAEGVGNTIYF

D: TRBD2
V: TRBV11-1
size: NA
J: TRBJ2-2
DNA: TGTGCCAGCAGCTTTTACAGCGGGGTTAACACCGGGGAGCTGTTTTTT
CDR3: CASSFYSGVNTGELFF